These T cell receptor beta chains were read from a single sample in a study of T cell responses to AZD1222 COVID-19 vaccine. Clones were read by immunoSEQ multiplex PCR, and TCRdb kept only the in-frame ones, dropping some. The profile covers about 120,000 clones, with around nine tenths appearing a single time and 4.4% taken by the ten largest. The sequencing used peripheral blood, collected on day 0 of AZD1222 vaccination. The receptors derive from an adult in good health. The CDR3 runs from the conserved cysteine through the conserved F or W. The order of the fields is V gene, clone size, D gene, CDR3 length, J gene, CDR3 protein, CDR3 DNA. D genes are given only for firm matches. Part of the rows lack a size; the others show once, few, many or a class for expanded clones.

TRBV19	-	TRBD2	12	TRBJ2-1	CASSMGGREQFF	TGTGCCAGTAGTATGGGCGGGAGGGAGCAGTTCTTC
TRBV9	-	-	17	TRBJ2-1	CASSVVLAGPQQYEQFF	TGTGCCAGCAGCGTAGTCCTCGCGGGACCTCAACAATATGAGCAGTTCTTC
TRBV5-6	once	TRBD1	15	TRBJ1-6	CASSGTGTYNSPLHF	TGTGCCAGCTCCGGGACAGGGACTTATAATTCACCCCTCCACTTT
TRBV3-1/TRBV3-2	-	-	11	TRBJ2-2	CASSQIGELFF	TGTGCCAGCAGCCAGATCGGGGAGCTGTTTTTT
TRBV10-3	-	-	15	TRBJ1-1	CAISESSTGNTEAFF	TGTGCCATCAGTGAGTCTTCTACAGGGAACACTGAAGCTTTCTTT
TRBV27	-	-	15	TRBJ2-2	CASSLVRQDTGELFF	TGTGCCAGCAGTTTAGTGAGGCAAGACACCGGGGAGCTGTTTTTT
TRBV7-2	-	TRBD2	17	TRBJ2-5	CASTPRAASGVQETQYF	TGTGCCAGCACCCCCCGCGCCGCTAGCGGGGTCCAAGAGACCCAGTACTTC
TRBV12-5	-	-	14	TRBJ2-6	CASGRATGANVLTF	TGTGCTAGTGGGCGGGCCACTGGGGCCAACGTCCTGACTTTC
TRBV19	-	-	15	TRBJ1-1	CASIPTGGGNTEAFF	TGTGCCAGTATTCCCACTGGGGGTGGGAACACTGAAGCTTTCTTT
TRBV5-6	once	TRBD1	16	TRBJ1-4	CASSLAGTGHNEKLFF	TGTGCCAGCAGCTTGGCCGGGACAGGTCATAATGAAAAACTGTTTTTT
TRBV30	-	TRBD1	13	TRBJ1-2	CAWLTTGGHGYTF	TGTGCCTGGCTAACGACAGGGGGCCATGGCTACACCTTC
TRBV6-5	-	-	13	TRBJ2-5	CASSYARRETQYF	TGTGCCAGCAGTTACGCCCGGCGGGAGACCCAGTACTTC
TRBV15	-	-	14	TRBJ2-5	CATSRDSTVETQYF	TGTGCCACCAGCAGAGATTCCACCGTCGAGACCCAGTACTTC
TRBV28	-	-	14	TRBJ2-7	CASTVDRLHYEQYF	TGTGCCAGCACCGTAGACAGACTCCACTACGAGCAGTACTTC
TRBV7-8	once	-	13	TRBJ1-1	CASSLNGYTEAFF	TGTGCCAGCAGCTTAAACGGATACACTGAAGCTTTCTTT
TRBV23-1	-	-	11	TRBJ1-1	CAGFTPTEAFF	TGCGCCGGGTTCACCCCGACTGAAGCTTTCTTT
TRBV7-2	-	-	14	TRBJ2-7	CASRAGGSSYEQYF	TGTGCCAGCAGAGCCGGGGGAAGCTCCTACGAGCAGTACTTC
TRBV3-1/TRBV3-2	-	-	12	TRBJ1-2	CASSQVRYGYTF	TGTGCCAGCAGCCAAGTCCGGTATGGCTACACCTTC
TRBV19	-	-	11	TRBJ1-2	CASRQGYGYTF	TGTGCCAGCCGGCAGGGATATGGCTACACCTTC
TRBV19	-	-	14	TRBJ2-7	CASSISAGYYEQYF	TGTGCCAGTAGTATATCGGCAGGGTACTACGAGCAGTACTTC
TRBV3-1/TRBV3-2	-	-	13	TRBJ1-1	CASSQVLQGEAFF	TGTGCCAGCAGCCAAGTTTTGCAGGGGGAAGCTTTCTTT
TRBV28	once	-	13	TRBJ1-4	CASSWDHWEKLFF	TGTGCCAGCAGTTGGGACCATTGGGAAAAACTGTTTTTT
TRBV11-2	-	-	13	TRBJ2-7	CASRPGLSYEQYF	TGTGCCAGCAGACCAGGGTTATCCTACGAGCAGTACTTC
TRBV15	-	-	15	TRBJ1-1	CATSPSGRVNTEAFF	TGTGCCACCAGCCCCTCCGGCCGGGTGAACACTGAAGCTTTCTTT
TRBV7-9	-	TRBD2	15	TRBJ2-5	CASSHGTGGIQTQYF	TGTGCCAGCAGCCACGGTACGGGGGGGATTCAGACCCAGTACTTC
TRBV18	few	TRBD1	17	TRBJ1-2	CASSPEIGTGTNYGYTF	TGTGCCAGCTCACCAGAGATTGGGACAGGGACTAACTATGGCTACACCTTC
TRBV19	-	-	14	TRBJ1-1	CASSGYIMNTEAFF	TGTGCCAGTAGTGGGTATATAATGAACACTGAAGCTTTCTTT
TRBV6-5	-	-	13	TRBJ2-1	CASALNSYNEQFF	TGTGCCAGCGCCCTTAACTCCTACAATGAGCAGTTCTTC
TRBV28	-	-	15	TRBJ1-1	CASTPGGGARTEAFF	TGTGCCAGCACCCCGGGCGGCGGGGCGCGAACTGAAGCTTTCTTT
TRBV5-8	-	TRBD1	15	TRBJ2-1	CASSLGGTGGNEQFF	TGTGCCAGCAGCTTGGGGGGGACAGGCGGCAATGAGCAGTTCTTC
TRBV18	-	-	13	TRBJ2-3	CASSPQGTDTQYF	TGTGCCAGCTCACCACAGGGAACAGATACGCAGTATTTT
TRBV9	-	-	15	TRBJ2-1	CASSEEFSSYNEQFF	TGTGCCAGCAGCGAGGAGTTCAGCTCCTACAATGAGCAGTTCTTC
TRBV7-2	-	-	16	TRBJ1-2	CASSTDKDGGLGGYTF	TGTGCCAGCAGCACTGATAAGGACGGTGGTCTGGGGGGCTACACCTTC
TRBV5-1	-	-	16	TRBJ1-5	CASSPGTVGGNQPQHF	TGCGCCAGCAGCCCGGGGACCGTTGGGGGCAATCAGCCCCAGCATTTT
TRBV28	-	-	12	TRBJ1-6	CASTEKGGPLHF	TGTGCCAGCACCGAAAAGGGAGGTCCCCTCCACTTT
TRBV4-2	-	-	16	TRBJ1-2	CASSQGFGWGNDGYTF	TGTGCCAGCAGCCAAGGTTTTGGGTGGGGGAATGATGGCTACACCTTC
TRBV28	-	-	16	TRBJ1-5	CASSTGPGVSNQPQHF	TGTGCCAGCAGCACTGGCCCGGGGGTCAGCAATCAGCCCCAGCATTTT
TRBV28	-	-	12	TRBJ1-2	CASRGYLYGYTF	TGTGCCAGCAGGGGCTACTTGTATGGCTACACCTTC
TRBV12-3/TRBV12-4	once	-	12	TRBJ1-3	CASSLVENTIYF	TGTGCCAGCAGTTTAGTGGAGAACACCATATATTTT
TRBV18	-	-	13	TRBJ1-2	CASSPSVGGGYTF	TGTGCCAGCTCACCTTCCGTGGGGGGCGGCTACACCTTC
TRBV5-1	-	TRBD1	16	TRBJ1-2	CASSPDRAGFGYGYTF	TGCGCCAGCAGCCCGGACAGGGCAGGTTTCGGGTATGGCTACACCTTC
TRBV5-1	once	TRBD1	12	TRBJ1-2	CASSQGQFGYTF	TGCGCCAGCAGCCAGGGACAGTTTGGCTACACCTTC
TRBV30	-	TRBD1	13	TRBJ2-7	CAWTTGAPYEQYF	TGTGCCTGGACGACAGGGGCTCCCTACGAGCAGTACTTC
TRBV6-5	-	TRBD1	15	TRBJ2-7	CASRGGTGQFHEQYF	TGTGCCAGCAGGGGCGGGACAGGGCAGTTCCACGAGCAGTACTTC
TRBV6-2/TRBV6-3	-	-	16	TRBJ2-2	CASSYPRVEGPGELFF	TGTGCCAGCAGTTACCCCAGGGTGGAGGGTCCCGGGGAGCTGTTTTTT
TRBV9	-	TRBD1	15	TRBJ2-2	CASTRTGGNTGELFF	TGTGCCAGCACCAGGACAGGGGGTAACACCGGGGAGCTGTTTTTT
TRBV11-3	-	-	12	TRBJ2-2	CASSATGRELFF	TGTGCCAGCAGCGCTACAGGGCGGGAGCTGTTTTTT
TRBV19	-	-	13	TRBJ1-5	CASSIWENQPQHF	TGTGCCAGTAGTATTTGGGAAAATCAGCCCCAGCATTTT
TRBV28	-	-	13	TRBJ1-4	CAISTPANEKLFF	TGTGCCATTTCAACGCCGGCTAATGAAAAACTGTTTTTT
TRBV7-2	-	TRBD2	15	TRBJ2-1	CASSMGLASYNEQFF	TGTGCCAGCAGCATGGGACTAGCCTCCTACAATGAGCAGTTCTTC
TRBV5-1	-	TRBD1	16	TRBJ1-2	CASSLGEDRDDYGYTF	TGCGCCAGCAGCTTGGGGGAGGACAGGGACGACTATGGCTACACCTTC
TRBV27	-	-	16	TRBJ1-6	CASSLSWAGLGSPLHF	TGTGCCAGCAGTTTAAGTTGGGCAGGGCTCGGGTCACCCCTCCACTTT